This TCR beta chain comes out of a study of blood T cell repertoires in COVID-19. Study overall: COVID-19 samples collected from the United States, Italy and Spain covered acute and convalescent phases. In each case, the material was cDNA or gDNA derived from T cells, B-cell-depleted T cells, or PBMCs.

This CDR3 comprises 13 residues. V was trimmed by 5 bases and J by 9 bases, leaving 14 bases between them. Looked up from germline, CDR1 is LNHDA and CDR2 is SQIVND (reference sequence). Per the original methods: Reference gene primers were amplified, and this amplification served to estimate nucleated cell counts. The table came from immunoSEQ multiplex PCR; TCRdb's copy has only in-frame clones and leaves some out. The V and J calls and clone size were taken over from that table, and D and trimming were inferred from the DNA. The sample records about 220,000 clones, less than 90% being singletons. This TCR derives from a woman in her fifties or sixties who had recovered from COVID-19. The sequenced sample consisted of peripheral blood. The chain joins TRBV19 to TRBJ2-1, with D maybe TRBD1 (5 bases). CDR3 region: CASSLQLRGEQFF. The CDR3 DNA reads TGTGCCAGTAGTCTGCAGCTTAGGGGTGAGCAGTTCTTC.